The 12 T cell receptor beta chains below all came from one sample that was sequenced in a study of CD8 T cells in Susac syndrome. When the RNA was reverse transcribed, random hexamers were used with an input of roughly 0.5 to 1 ug. Each CDR3 protein gets one entry after TCRdb re-called the immunoSEQ multiplex PCR reads with MiXCR. The sample contains a few hundred thousand distinct CDR3 sequences, just over 90% of which appear only once. The sample was CD4+ T cells from PBMCs. The receptors derive from a human donor with multiple sclerosis.

This chain links TRBV29-1 with TRBJ1-4, with a possible D match to TRBD1 (5 bases). Germline V CDR1 and CDR2: SQVTM, ANQGSEA. The CDR3 sequence is 14 residues long. V was shortened by 4 bases and J by 6 bases, with 15 bases between the two germline ends. CDR3 nucleotide sequence: TGCAGCGTTGGAGTGGGGGGTCCCCATGAAAAACTGTTTTTT. The encoded protein is CSVGVGGPHEKLFF.

The chain carries TRBV29-1 and TRBJ1-4; tentative D call: TRBD1 (6 bases). Per the germline V gene, CDR1 is SQVTM and CDR2 is ANQGSEA. The CDR3 sequence is 11 residues long. Trimming took 7 bases from V and 7 from J, leaving 10 bases between them. The CDR3 DNA reads as TGCAGCGCCAGAGGGGGTGAAAAACTGTTTTTT. This translates into CSARGGEKLFF.

The gene calls are TRBV7-2 and TRBJ2-3; 11 bases line up with TRBD1. J gave up 9 bases and V 4 bases, and 9 bases lay outside the gene matches. Germline CDR1 is SGHTA and CDR2 is FQGNSA. The CDR3 spans 15 residues. CDR3 sequence reads: CASSSRGTGGGTQYF. The DNA of the CDR3 is TGTGCCAGCAGCTCCAGGGGGACAGGGGGAGGCACGCAGTATTTT.

CDR3 protein: CASKLLAGGFSEQFF. The CDR3, as DNA: TGTGCCAGCAAGCTACTAGCGGGGGGGTTTTCGGAGCAGTTCTTC. The V call is TRBV2, the J call TRBJ2-1; 13 nucleotides agree with TRBD2. The CDR3 loop spans 15 amino acids. Germline CDR1 SNHLY, CDR2 FYNNEI. Trimming took 7 bases from V and 10 from J; bases not matched to a gene: 10.

The chain couples TRBV19 to TRBJ1-1; 7 nucleotides line up with TRBD1. V shed 2 bases, J shed 1 base, and the junction held 7 bases outside the gene matches. The CDR3 loop spans 16 amino acids. Germline V gene sequence: CDR1 LNHDA, CDR2 SQIVND (reference sequence). CDR3 loop: CASSIRGTATNTEAFF. CDR3 DNA: TGTGCCAGTAGTATAAGGGGGACAGCGACGAACACTGAAGCTTTCTTT.

The V call is TRBV29-1, the J call TRBJ2-7, with 7 bases aligning to TRBD2. Germline V CDR1 and CDR2: SQVTM, ANQGSEA. The CDR3 is 13 amino acids. With 7 bases clipped from V and 1 base from J, the junction kept 7 bases outside the gene matches. The CDR3 nucleotides are TGCAGCGCCGCAGTCGGGGGGTCCTACGAGCAGTACGTC. It specifies CSAAVGGSYEQYV.

The chain has TRBV14 and TRBJ2-3; 7 nucleotides agree with TRBD2. Germline assignment: CDR1 SGHDN and CDR2 FVKESK. V lost 0 bases to trimming and J lost 2 bases; unmatched junction nucleotides: 11. The CDR3 consists of 18 residues. The CDR3 loop reads CASSQEMRASGHTDTQYF. CDR3 DNA: TGTGCCAGCAGCCAAGAGATGCGGGCTAGCGGACACACAGATACGCAGTATTTT.

The genes are TRBV2 and TRBJ2-3, with TRBD2 matching 11 bases. The CDR3 sequence is 15 residues long. Trimming removed 10 bases from V and 6 bases from J; junction bases left unmatched: 12. Germline V gives CDR1 SNHLY, CDR2 FYNNEI. The CDR3 nucleotides read TGTGCCATCCCGGGACTAGCGGCCTTGGGGGATACGCAGTATTTT. Translated, it gives CAIPGLAALGDTQYF.

The chain is built from TRBV6-5 and TRBJ2-7; 12 bases align to TRBD2. Germline values: CDR1 MNHEY, CDR2 SVGAGI. Unmatched junction bases numbered 7, after V lost 2 bases and J lost 2 bases. The CDR3 loop spans 17 amino acids. CDR3 protein: CASSYPSRLAGAYEQYF. CDR3 nucleotide sequence: TGTGCCAGCAGTTACCCTTCCCGACTAGCGGGGGCCTACGAGCAGTACTTC.

This chain uses TRBV30 with TRBJ2-7; D unresolved. V shed 0 bases and J shed 3 bases, with 9 bases lying between them. This CDR3 is built from 13 residues. Per the germline V gene, CDR1 is GTSNPN and CDR2 is SVGIG (reference sequence). This CDR3 reads CAWSVRSNYEQYF. The CDR3 DNA reads as TGTGCCTGGAGTGTACGGTCCAACTACGAGCAGTACTTC.

The rearrangement links TRBV20-1 to TRBJ1-5, with D possibly matching TRBD1 (6 bases). The V end was cut by 5 bases, the J end by 0 bases, with 23 bases between. The CDR3 extends over 18 amino acids. CDR1 is DFQATT, CDR2 SNEGSKA, per germline (reference sequence). CDR3 nucleotides: TGCAGTGCTGCGGACAGTTCAGAGCCGGTTTCTAGCAATCAGCCCCAGCATTTT. Translated: CSAADSSEPVSSNQPQHF.

The genes are TRBV4-1 and TRBJ2-1; D unclear. This CDR3 has 15 residues. The V end was cut by 0 bases, the J end by 3 bases, with 9 bases between. Germline CDR1 reads MGHRA; CDR2 reads YSYEKL. CDR3 residues: CASSQDASYYNEQFF. CDR3 in DNA: TGCGCCAGCAGCCAAGACGCCAGTTACTACAATGAGCAGTTCTTC.